Listed below are T cell receptor beta chains from one sample, sequenced in a study of cytomegalovirus exposure and HLA in healthy donors. Only in-frame clones appear in the TCRdb table, and some are missing; sequencing was by immunoSEQ multiplex PCR. This repertoire shows about 180,000 clones, about three quarters found once; its top ten account for more than 3%. The sample was PBMCs. These receptors were collected from a woman between 55 and 75 years old in good health and CMV-seropositive. Both conserved end residues are trimmed from each CDR3.

>TRBV15|TRBJ1-1
ATSIDRNTEAF
>TRBV6-1|TRBJ2-5
ASNPFGLAEETQY
>TRBV9|TRBJ1-4
ASSEGLNEKLF
>TRBV2|TRBJ2-3
ASRATSAMEDTQY
>TRBV28|TRBJ1-5
ASRNPGQPQH
>TRBV18|TRBJ2-2
ASSQLPGQGTGELF
>TRBV7-6|TRBJ2-5
ASSKRASLGGETQY
>TRBV10-3|TRBJ1-2
AISESTGVGYGYT
>TRBV30|TRBJ1-4
AWSPGMYNEKLF
>TRBV14|TRBJ2-2
ASSQLSGLDGGELF
>TRBV7-7|TRBJ2-3
ASSLGVWGSADTQY
>TRBV9|TRBJ2-4
AGSANENIQY
>TRBV7-2|TRBJ2-3
ASSLDGGRDTQY
>TRBV23-1|TRBJ2-7
ASSQERDNYEQY
>TRBV7-3|TRBJ2-2
ASSQRAGELF
>TRBV28|TRBJ1-2
ASRGQTYGYT
>TRBV5-8|TRBJ1-5
ASRGEGWQPQH